The rows below give T cell receptor beta chains drawn from one sample of a study of vaccination and CD4 T cells after COVID-19. TCRdb independently ran MiXCR on the PCR reads; one entry per CDR3 protein. This sample yields about 15,000 distinct CDR3 sequences, of which approximately 26% are seen a single time; approximately 23% belongs to the top ten. For these TCRs, the target antigens are not known. Sequenced input: cultured CD4+ T cells from blood. These receptors originate from a human donor with COVID-19. The CDR3 runs from the conserved cysteine through the conserved F or W. The order of the fields is V gene, J gene, D gene, CDR3 length, clone size, CDR3 DNA, CDR3 protein. The D gene is left open where the match is weak. Clone size, where shown, is once, few, many, or a class for clones that have expanded.

v_gene: TRBV7-2; j_gene: TRBJ2-3; d_gene: NA; len: 15; abundance: NA; CDR3nt: TGTGCCAGCAGCTCCCAACCTAGGAACACAGATACGCAGTATTTT; CDR3aa: CASSSQPRNTDTQYF
v_gene: TRBV7-8; j_gene: TRBJ2-7; d_gene: NA; len: 15; abundance: NA; CDR3nt: TGTGCCAGCACCCGAGAACAGGGCAGGGCCTACGAGCAGTACTTC; CDR3aa: CASTREQGRAYEQYF
v_gene: TRBV6-1; j_gene: TRBJ1-2; d_gene: NA; len: 15; abundance: few; CDR3nt: TGTGCCAGCAGTGAAGGGGTAGGGCCTAACTATGGCTACACCTTC; CDR3aa: CASSEGVGPNYGYTF
v_gene: TRBV6-1; j_gene: TRBJ1-1; d_gene: NA; len: 17; abundance: few; CDR3nt: TGTGCCAGCAGCCGGGCTCTGGGTCGAGGGACTAACACTGAAGCTTTCTTT; CDR3aa: CASSRALGRGTNTEAFF
v_gene: TRBV27; j_gene: TRBJ2-1; d_gene: TRBD1; len: 15; abundance: few; CDR3nt: TGTGCCAGCAGCGTCCGGGACAGGGGGCGAGAGGAGCAGTTCTTC; CDR3aa: CASSVRDRGREEQFF
v_gene: TRBV6-2/TRBV6-3; j_gene: TRBJ2-7; d_gene: NA; len: 13; abundance: few; CDR3nt: TGTGCCAGCAAAATGGGGAGAGCGTACGAGCAGTACTTC; CDR3aa: CASKMGRAYEQYF
v_gene: TRBV6-4; j_gene: TRBJ1-2; d_gene: NA; len: 15; abundance: NA; CDR3nt: TGTGCCAGCAGTATACAGGGAGGAGCTAACTATGGCTACACCTTC; CDR3aa: CASSIQGGANYGYTF
v_gene: TRBV20-1; j_gene: TRBJ1-5; d_gene: TRBD1; len: 17; abundance: NA; CDR3nt: TGCAGTGCTAGGTGGCAGGGGGCGGGATATAGCAATCAGCCCCAGCATTTT; CDR3aa: CSARWQGAGYSNQPQHF
v_gene: TRBV20-1; j_gene: TRBJ1-2; d_gene: NA; len: 11; abundance: few; CDR3nt: TGCAGTGCCCCGGACAACTATGGCTACACCTTC; CDR3aa: CSAPDNYGYTF
v_gene: TRBV6-5; j_gene: TRBJ2-6; d_gene: NA; len: 16; abundance: few; CDR3nt: TGTGCCAGCAGTTACTCGGAAGCCTCTGGGGCCAACGTCCTGACTTTC; CDR3aa: CASSYSEASGANVLTF
v_gene: TRBV7-9; j_gene: TRBJ2-1; d_gene: TRBD2; len: 16; abundance: NA; CDR3nt: TGTGCCAGCAGCTTAGGTACCACGGGGGGAACCAATGAGCAGTTCTTC; CDR3aa: CASSLGTTGGTNEQFF
v_gene: TRBV11-2; j_gene: TRBJ1-1; d_gene: TRBD1; len: 15; abundance: few; CDR3nt: TGTGCCAGCAGCCAAAGACAGGGTATAAGCACTGAAGCTTTCTTT; CDR3aa: CASSQRQGISTEAFF
v_gene: TRBV28; j_gene: TRBJ1-5; d_gene: NA; len: 15; abundance: few; CDR3nt: TGTGCCAGCAGTCACGACAGGCGCCGTCATCAGCCCCAGCATTTT; CDR3aa: CASSHDRRRHQPQHF
v_gene: TRBV6-5; j_gene: TRBJ1-5; d_gene: NA; len: 14; abundance: NA; CDR3nt: TGTGCCAGCAGCTACAGGGTTGGCAATCAGCCCCAGCATTTT; CDR3aa: CASSYRVGNQPQHF
v_gene: TRBV12-3/TRBV12-4; j_gene: TRBJ2-5; d_gene: NA; len: 14; abundance: NA; CDR3nt: TGTGCCAGCACCCGCCATACAGAACAAGAGACCCAGTACTTC; CDR3aa: CASTRHTEQETQYF
v_gene: TRBV20-1; j_gene: TRBJ1-1; d_gene: NA; len: 14; abundance: NA; CDR3nt: TGCAGTGCTAAGGTGGGGGTTTGGAGCACTGAAGCTTTCTTT; CDR3aa: CSAKVGVWSTEAFF
v_gene: TRBV2; j_gene: TRBJ2-3; d_gene: TRBD2; len: 17; abundance: NA; CDR3nt: TGTGCCAGCACCATGGCTAGCGGGGGCCCTTCCACAGATACGCAGTATTTT; CDR3aa: CASTMASGGPSTDTQYF
v_gene: TRBV6-2/TRBV6-3; j_gene: TRBJ2-3; d_gene: TRBD1; len: 17; abundance: NA; CDR3nt: TGTGCCAGCAGTTACTACTCCGGGACAGGGGGCACAGATACGCAGTATTTT; CDR3aa: CASSYYSGTGGTDTQYF
v_gene: TRBV6-1; j_gene: TRBJ2-2; d_gene: NA; len: 16; abundance: few; CDR3nt: TGTGCCAGCAGTGAACACCGGGCCGCTAACACCGGGGAGCTGTTTTTT; CDR3aa: CASSEHRAANTGELFF
v_gene: TRBV20-1; j_gene: TRBJ2-1; d_gene: NA; len: 14; abundance: NA; CDR3nt: TGCAGTGTCCGAAGGGGCGCCTCCTACAATGAGCAGTTCTTC; CDR3aa: CSVRRGASYNEQFF
v_gene: TRBV7-9; j_gene: TRBJ2-5; d_gene: TRBD1; len: 18; abundance: NA; CDR3nt: TGTGCCAGCAGCCACCGGGACAGGGGCTTACAACGCCAAGAGACCCAGTACTTC; CDR3aa: CASSHRDRGLQRQETQYF
v_gene: TRBV7-8; j_gene: TRBJ1-1; d_gene: NA; len: 14; abundance: NA; CDR3nt: TGTGCCAGCGGGCGAGGGGCAGAAGGCACTGAAGCTTTCTTT; CDR3aa: CASGRGAEGTEAFF
v_gene: TRBV6-5; j_gene: TRBJ1-5; d_gene: NA; len: 14; abundance: NA; CDR3nt: TGTGCCACCAGTTACGAGGGGTACGGTCAGCCCCAGCATTTT; CDR3aa: CATSYEGYGQPQHF
v_gene: TRBV7-9; j_gene: TRBJ2-7; d_gene: NA; len: 16; abundance: NA; CDR3nt: TGTGCCAGCAGCCTCACTCGCCCGAAGGGATCCTACGAGCAGTACTTC; CDR3aa: CASSLTRPKGSYEQYF
v_gene: TRBV6-1; j_gene: TRBJ2-2; d_gene: TRBD1; len: 16; abundance: medium-sized; CDR3nt: TGTGCCAGCAGTGCACTACCGGGACAGGGCCCCGGGGAGCTGTTTTTT; CDR3aa: CASSALPGQGPGELFF
v_gene: TRBV2; j_gene: TRBJ2-2; d_gene: TRBD2; len: 18; abundance: once; CDR3nt: TGTGCCAGCAGTGAAACTCGAGTCGCGGGGGGCGCAGCCGGGGAGCTGTTTTTT; CDR3aa: CASSETRVAGGAAGELFF
v_gene: TRBV6-1; j_gene: TRBJ1-4; d_gene: NA; len: 14; abundance: few; CDR3nt: TGTGCCAGCAACTGGGGGAGAACTAATGAAAAACTGTTTTTT; CDR3aa: CASNWGRTNEKLFF
v_gene: TRBV30; j_gene: TRBJ2-3; d_gene: NA; len: 12; abundance: NA; CDR3nt: TGTGCCTGGACCCCGACCGCTGATACGCAGTATTTT; CDR3aa: CAWTPTADTQYF
v_gene: TRBV11-2; j_gene: TRBJ1-1; d_gene: NA; len: 16; abundance: few; CDR3nt: TGTGCCAGCAGCTTAGACAGGGGAGGGAGGGACACTGAAGCTTTCTTT; CDR3aa: CASSLDRGGRDTEAFF
v_gene: TRBV19; j_gene: TRBJ2-1; d_gene: TRBD1; len: 13; abundance: NA; CDR3nt: TGTGCCAGTAGCCTAAGACAGGGGGATGAGCAGTTCTTC; CDR3aa: CASSLRQGDEQFF
v_gene: TRBV5-1; j_gene: TRBJ2-2; d_gene: NA; len: 14; abundance: NA; CDR3nt: TGCGCCAGCAGCTTGGAGTGGGGGAACGGGGAGCTGTTTTTT; CDR3aa: CASSLEWGNGELFF
v_gene: TRBV7-3; j_gene: TRBJ2-4; d_gene: TRBD2; len: 18; abundance: few; CDR3nt: TGTGCCAGCAGCTTAACGTTAATTTGGCGGGGGGACAAAAACATTCAGTACTTC; CDR3aa: CASSLTLIWRGDKNIQYF
v_gene: TRBV4-2; j_gene: TRBJ2-7; d_gene: TRBD1; len: 14; abundance: NA; CDR3nt: TGTGCCAGCAGCCAAGTTGGACAGGGAGACGAGCAGTACTTC; CDR3aa: CASSQVGQGDEQYF
v_gene: TRBV25-1; j_gene: TRBJ2-5; d_gene: NA; len: 13; abundance: large; CDR3nt: TGTGCCAGCAGTGCGACAGATCAAGAGACCCAGTACTTC; CDR3aa: CASSATDQETQYF
v_gene: TRBV19; j_gene: TRBJ1-6; d_gene: NA; len: 16; abundance: NA; CDR3nt: TGTGCCAGTAGTCCTACCCAGGGGAAGGGAGATTCACCCCTCCACTTT; CDR3aa: CASSPTQGKGDSPLHF
v_gene: TRBV24-1; j_gene: TRBJ2-1; d_gene: NA; len: 17; abundance: few; CDR3nt: TGTGCCACCAGTGAGCCCCCGAGGGTTCTACGGGGCAATGAGCAGTTCTTC; CDR3aa: CATSEPPRVLRGNEQFF
v_gene: TRBV7-9; j_gene: TRBJ2-7; d_gene: NA; len: 12; abundance: NA; CDR3nt: TGTGCCAGCGAGAGCAGTTCCTACGAGCAGTACTTC; CDR3aa: CASESSSYEQYF
v_gene: TRBV30; j_gene: TRBJ1-2; d_gene: NA; len: 11; abundance: medium-sized; CDR3nt: TGTGCCTGGACCCGACACTATGGCTACACCTTC; CDR3aa: CAWTRHYGYTF
v_gene: TRBV5-8; j_gene: TRBJ1-2; d_gene: NA; len: 13; abundance: few; CDR3nt: TGTGCCACCCCCCAGGATAGGTTCATCGGCTACACCTTC; CDR3aa: CATPQDRFIGYTF
v_gene: TRBV19; j_gene: TRBJ1-1; d_gene: TRBD1; len: 17; abundance: few; CDR3nt: TGTGCCAGTAGCGACGGAGGGACTACAGGGGGAGAAACTGAAGCTTTCTTT; CDR3aa: CASSDGGTTGGETEAFF
v_gene: TRBV4-2; j_gene: TRBJ2-3; d_gene: TRBD2; len: 17; abundance: few; CDR3nt: TGTGCCAGCAGCCAAGAGGAGTCCAAGCGGGGGGGAAATACGCAGTATTTT; CDR3aa: CASSQEESKRGGNTQYF
v_gene: TRBV27; j_gene: TRBJ2-1; d_gene: TRBD2; len: 16; abundance: NA; CDR3nt: TGTGCCAGCAGTTTAGGGTCTAGCGGGGGGGCCAATGAGCAGTTCTTC; CDR3aa: CASSLGSSGGANEQFF
v_gene: TRBV7-2; j_gene: TRBJ2-3; d_gene: TRBD2; len: 16; abundance: NA; CDR3nt: TGTGCCAGCAGCTCTGCGACTAGCGGGGGGGTATATACGCAGTATTTT; CDR3aa: CASSSATSGGVYTQYF
v_gene: TRBV6-2/TRBV6-3; j_gene: TRBJ1-6; d_gene: TRBD1; len: 15; abundance: NA; CDR3nt: TGTGCCAGCAACCAACAGGGGACGGGGAATTCACCCCTCCACTTT; CDR3aa: CASNQQGTGNSPLHF
v_gene: TRBV12-3/TRBV12-4; j_gene: TRBJ1-6; d_gene: TRBD1; len: 17; abundance: once; CDR3nt: TGTGCCAGCACCCCGGGGCAGGGGGTTTCCTATAATTCACCCCTCCACTTT; CDR3aa: CASTPGQGVSYNSPLHF
v_gene: TRBV18; j_gene: TRBJ2-7; d_gene: TRBD1; len: 14; abundance: NA; CDR3nt: TGTGCCAGCTCACCGTCTCGACAGGGGCGCGAGCAGTACTTC; CDR3aa: CASSPSRQGREQYF
v_gene: TRBV5-4; j_gene: TRBJ2-1; d_gene: TRBD1; len: 16; abundance: NA; CDR3nt: TGTGCCAGCAGCCCTATCCGAGGACAGGGGGCTAGTGAGCAGTTCTTC; CDR3aa: CASSPIRGQGASEQFF
v_gene: TRBV6-2/TRBV6-3; j_gene: TRBJ2-5; d_gene: NA; len: 15; abundance: few; CDR3nt: TGTGCCAGCAGCCACGGAGACAGCATTGTGGAGACCCAGTACTTC; CDR3aa: CASSHGDSIVETQYF
v_gene: TRBV27; j_gene: TRBJ2-3; d_gene: NA; len: 12; abundance: few; CDR3nt: TGTGCCAGCAGTACTGCTCGGGATACGCAGTATTTT; CDR3aa: CASSTARDTQYF
v_gene: TRBV20-1; j_gene: TRBJ1-2; d_gene: NA; len: 12; abundance: few; CDR3nt: TGCAGTGCTATAGGGGATAACTATGGCTACACCTTC; CDR3aa: CSAIGDNYGYTF
v_gene: TRBV29-1; j_gene: TRBJ1-5; d_gene: TRBD1; len: 13; abundance: once; CDR3nt: TGCAGCGTGGGGACAGATAGCAATCAGCCCCAGCATTTT; CDR3aa: CSVGTDSNQPQHF
v_gene: TRBV12-3/TRBV12-4; j_gene: TRBJ2-5; d_gene: NA; len: 13; abundance: NA; CDR3nt: TGTGCCAGCAAGGGGGGGGGGCCAGAGACCCAGTACTTC; CDR3aa: CASKGGGPETQYF
v_gene: TRBV30; j_gene: TRBJ1-6; d_gene: NA; len: 13; abundance: few; CDR3nt: TGTGCCTGGAGCGTGGGCCGAAATTCACCCCTCCACTTT; CDR3aa: CAWSVGRNSPLHF
v_gene: TRBV7-2; j_gene: TRBJ1-2; d_gene: NA; len: 15; abundance: NA; CDR3nt: TGTGCCAGCAGCCTAAACAACAGGGCAGGGTATGGCTACACCTTC; CDR3aa: CASSLNNRAGYGYTF
v_gene: TRBV5-1; j_gene: TRBJ2-1; d_gene: NA; len: 19; abundance: NA; CDR3nt: TGCGCCAGCAGCTTGAGGAGCGGAGTGACGGCGAGCTCCTACAATGAGCAGTTCTTC; CDR3aa: CASSLRSGVTASSYNEQFF